What follows are 11 T cell receptor beta chains derived from one specimen sequenced in a study of T-cell memory formation after mild COVID-19 (dated by TCRdb to 2020 to 2022). Libraries were prepared through 5' RACE. The data were produced on an Illumina NovaSeq 6000. TCRdb cleaned the public reads at Q25 with fastp, built clones with MiXCR and kept in-frame beta chains. Each CDR3 protein appears once, grouped with its most common genes and DNA. In this sample the table shows 150,000 to 200,000 distinct CDR3 sequences, about 9.9% of which occur a single time. Approximately 3.8% of the sample belongs to the ten largest clones. The sample consisted of PBMCs or a T cell subset sorted from them (not recorded which). The receptors originated from a man aged 18 to 29 who had mild COVID-19 (a few samples of this study predate the infection). The sample titles of this study are shuffled in the database, so cell type and time point are left out; the donor was told from shared clones.

Only a few counts were recorded for this clonotype. V and J are TRBV12-3 or TRBV12-4 and TRBJ2-1, with D hard to call. The CDR3 contains 15 residues. V gave up 6 bases and J gave up 5 bases, with 17 bases separating them. The CDR3 bases are TGTGCCAGCAGCCGAGAGAGCTTCTTCGACAATGAGCAGTTCTTC. Translated: CASSRESFFDNEQFF.

This clonotype was seen ten or more times. The chain carries TRBV5-1 and TRBJ2-3, with D possibly matching TRBD2 (5 bases). Germline assignment: CDR1 SGHRS and CDR2 YFSETQ. Deletions cut 4 bases from V and 0 bases from J, with 6 bases between. CDR3 length: 13 amino acids. The CDR3 sequence is CASSPGSTDTQYF. The CDR3 DNA is TGCGCCAGCAGCCCGGGGAGCACAGATACGCAGTATTTT.

This clonotype has just a few counts. The V and J genes are TRBV27 and TRBJ2-7, with 9 bases that match TRBD2. CDR3 size: 14 residues. The V gene end was trimmed by 6 bases and the J gene end by 4 bases; junction bases not matched to a gene: 7. CDR1 and CDR2 from the germline V gene are MNHEY and SMNVEV (reference sequence). CDR3 loop: CASRGSGGRYEQYF. In nucleotides, the CDR3 is TGTGCCAGCAGAGGTAGCGGGGGAAGATACGAGCAGTACTTC.

This clonotype was observed a few times. The V and J genes are TRBV30 and TRBJ2-2; TRBD2 matches at 7 bases. CDR1 and CDR2 (germline): GTSNPN, SVGIG (reference sequence). The CDR3 length is 15 residues. The J segment lost 7 bases and the V segment lost 3 bases, leaving 11 bases of the junction unmatched. The CDR3 here is CAWRGLGGGGGELFF. CDR3 DNA: TGTGCCTGGAGGGGACTTGGCGGGGGAGGCGGGGAGCTGTTTTTT.

The table lists this clonotype with a few counts. This rearrangement joins TRBV24-1 to TRBJ2-3; 9 nucleotides agree with TRBD2. This CDR3 has 15 residues. Germline loops: CDR1 KGHDR, CDR2 SFDVKD. J gave up 5 bases and V 9 bases, and 11 bases lay outside the gene matches. As DNA, the CDR3 is TGTGCCACCGGCCCTGGCGGGGGGGCCGGAGATACGCAGTATTTT. It codes for CATGPGGGAGDTQYF.

This clonotype occurred many times. The rearrangement uses TRBV4-1 and TRBJ2-3; D uncertain. Germline V gene data show CDR1 as MGHRA and CDR2 as YSYEKL. This CDR3 is 12 amino acids long. The ends were cut back, 1 base at V and 10 bases at J, with 9 bases in the middle. This CDR3 is CASSQVRDSQYF. The CDR3 DNA is TGCGCCAGCAGCCAAGTAAGGGATTCGCAGTATTTT.

V usage is TRBV7-2 and J usage is TRBJ2-1; D not resolved. The CDR3 length is 14 residues. Trimming took off 1 base at V and 1 base at J, with 5 bases between the two ends. Germline V gene sequence: CDR1 SGHTA, CDR2 FQGNSA. The CDR3 here is CASSLDLSYNEQFF. In DNA, the CDR3 is TGTGCCAGCAGCTTAGACCTATCCTACAATGAGCAGTTCTTC.

The gene calls are TRBV5-1 and TRBJ2-5, with 8 bases lining up with TRBD1. The V gene's germline CDR1 is SGHRS and CDR2 YFSETQ. The V segment lost 3 bases and the J segment 4 bases; nucleotides outside the gene matches: 14. This CDR3 contains 17 residues. The chain's CDR3 is CASSSSFGQGLGETQYF. The CDR3 DNA follows: TGCGCCAGCAGCTCGTCGTTCGGACAGGGTTTAGGAGAGACCCAGTACTTC.

CDR3 in amino acids: CASSGGGTGTDTQYF. The CDR3 nucleotides read TGTGCCAGCAGCGGAGGGGGGACAGGCACAGATACGCAGTATTTT. This sequence joins TRBV4-2 and TRBJ2-3; maybe TRBD1 (7 bases). Germline CDR1 LGHNA, CDR2 YNFKEQ. The V gene lost 5 bases and the J gene lost 1 base, with 13 bases spanning the gap. The CDR3 totals 15 residues.

A few counts support this clonotype. The CDR3 region has the DNA TGTGCCAGCAGCAGGACAGGGAAGGTCTATGGCTACACCTTC. Its protein is CASSRTGKVYGYTF. This rearrangement joins TRBV3-1 to TRBJ1-2; 8 bases map to TRBD1. There are 14 residues in the CDR3. The trim removed 5 bases at V and 4 bases at J, leaving 6 bases unmatched. Germline CDR1 LGHDT, CDR2 YNNKEL (reference sequence).

The DNA for the CDR3 is TGCAGTGCTGGAGGGGCAGGGGGGAGAGAGACCCAGTACTTC. The encoded protein is CSAGGAGGRETQYF. The chain employs TRBV20-1 and TRBJ2-5; D perhaps matches TRBD1 (7 bases). The CDR3 length is 14 residues. Germline V CDR1 and CDR2: DFQATT, SNEGSKA (reference sequence). V lost 5 bases and J 4 bases, leaving 17 bases between the germline ends.